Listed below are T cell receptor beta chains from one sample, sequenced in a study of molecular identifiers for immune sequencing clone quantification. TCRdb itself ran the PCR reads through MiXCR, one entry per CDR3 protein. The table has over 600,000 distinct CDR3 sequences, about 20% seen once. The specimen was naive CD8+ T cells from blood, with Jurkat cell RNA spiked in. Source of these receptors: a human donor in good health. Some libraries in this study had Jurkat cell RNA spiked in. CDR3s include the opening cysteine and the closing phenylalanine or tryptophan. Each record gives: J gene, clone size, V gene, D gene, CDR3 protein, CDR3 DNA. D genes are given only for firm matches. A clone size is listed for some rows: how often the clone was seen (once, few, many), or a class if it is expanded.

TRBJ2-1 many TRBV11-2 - CASSPLKASYNEQFF TGTGCCAGCAGCCCCCTGAAGGCTTCCTACAATGAGCAGTTCTTC
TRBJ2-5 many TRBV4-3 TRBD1 CASSQDPGTGETQYF TGCGCCAGCAGCCAAGATCCGGGGACAGGAGAGACCCAGTACTTC
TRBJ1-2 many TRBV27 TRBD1 CASSLGQDYGYTF TGTGCCAGCAGTTTGGGACAGGACTATGGCTACACCTTC
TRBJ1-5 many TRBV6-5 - CASPSGIPRNSNQPQHF TGTGCCAGCCCCTCGGGGATACCAAGAAATAGCAATCAGCCCCAGCATTTT
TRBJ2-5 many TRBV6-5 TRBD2 CATHGGGQETQYF TGTGCCACCCATGGCGGGGGCCAAGAGACCCAGTACTTC
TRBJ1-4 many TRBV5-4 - CASSLLTGPATNEKLFF TGTGCCAGCAGCTTGCTGACAGGTCCTGCAACTAATGAAAAACTGTTTTTT
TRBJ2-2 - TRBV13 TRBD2 CASGLELAGSSGELFF TGTGCCAGCGGCTTAGAACTAGCGGGGAGTTCCGGGGAGCTGTTTTTT
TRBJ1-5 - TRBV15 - CATSRRGGNQPQHF TGTGCCACCAGCCGCAGGGGTGGCAATCAGCCCCAGCATTTT
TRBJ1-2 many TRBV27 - CASSKFPVDYGYTF TGTGCCAGCAGTAAATTCCCCGTAGACTATGGCTACACCTTC
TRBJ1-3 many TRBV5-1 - CASSSTGSAGNTIYF TGCGCCAGCAGCTCCACAGGGTCTGCTGGAAACACCATATATTTT
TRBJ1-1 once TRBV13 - CASSSGGGGWVEAFF TGTGCCAGCAGCTCAGGTGGTGGCGGGTGGGTTGAAGCTTTCTTT
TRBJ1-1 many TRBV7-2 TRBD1 CASSPGTGSRGTEAFF TGTGCCAGCAGCCCCGGGACAGGGTCTCGTGGCACTGAAGCTTTCTTT
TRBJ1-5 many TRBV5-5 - CASSLEMGGGNQPQHF TGTGCCAGCAGCTTGGAGATGGGGGGCGGCAATCAGCCCCAGCATTTT
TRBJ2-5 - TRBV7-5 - CISVPEAHTGELQETQCF -
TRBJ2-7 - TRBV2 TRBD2 CATRGWGGREGQYF TGTGCCACCAGAGGTTGGGGGGGCCGGGAGGGGCAGTACTTC
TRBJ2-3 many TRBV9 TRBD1 CASSVGGQGGDTQYF TGTGCCAGCAGCGTAGGGGGACAGGGAGGAGATACGCAGTATTTT
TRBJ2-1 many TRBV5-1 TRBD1 CASSFSGGEQFF TGCGCCAGCAGCTTTTCAGGGGGTGAGCAGTTCTTC
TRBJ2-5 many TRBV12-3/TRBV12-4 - CASSPTGTQETQYF TGTGCCAGCAGCCCGACAGGTACCCAAGAGACCCAGTACTTC
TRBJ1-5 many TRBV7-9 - CASSLSFSNQPQHF TGTGCCAGCAGCTTAAGTTTCAGCAATCAGCCCCAGCATTTT
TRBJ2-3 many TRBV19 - CASSIGGWGADTQYF TGTGCCAGTAGTATCGGAGGTTGGGGAGCGGATACGCAGTATTTT
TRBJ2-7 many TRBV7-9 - CASSLEGGEGYEQYF TGTGCCAGCAGCTTAGAGGGGGGCGAGGGCTACGAGCAGTACTTC
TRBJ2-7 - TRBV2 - CASRGARGGSTYEQYF TGTGCCAGCAGGGGGGCTAGGGGCGGAAGCACCTACGAGCAGTACTTC
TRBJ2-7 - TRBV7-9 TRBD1 CASSPPARGSTEQYF TGTGCCAGCAGCCCGCCCGCCAGGGGGAGTACCGAGCAGTACTTC
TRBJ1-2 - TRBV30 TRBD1 CAWSETGASGYTF TGTGCCTGGAGCGAGACAGGGGCGTCTGGCTACACCTTC
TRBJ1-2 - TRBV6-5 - CVSSYGGGGYTF TGTGTCAGCAGTTACGGGGGCGGAGGCTACACCTTC
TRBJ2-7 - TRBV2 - CASEGAVADRYEQYF TGTGCCAGCGAGGGCGCCGTGGCAGACCGCTACGAGCAGTACTTC
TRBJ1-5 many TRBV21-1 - CASSTPGSKSNQPQHF TGTGCCAGCAGCACCCCAGGGTCGAAGAGCAATCAGCCCCAGCATTTT
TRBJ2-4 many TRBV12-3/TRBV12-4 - CASSFGEVPTSTKNIQYF TGTGCCAGCAGTTTTGGGGAGGTACCAACTTCGACCAAAAACATTCAGTACTTC
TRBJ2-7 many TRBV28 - CASSSPTGDSYEQYF TGTGCCAGCAGTTCGCCGACAGGCGACTCCTACGAGCAGTACTTC
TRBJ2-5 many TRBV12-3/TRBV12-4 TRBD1 CASTSTSGRGKTQYF TGTGCCAGCACCTCCACTTCGGGCAGGGGGAAGACCCAGTACTTC
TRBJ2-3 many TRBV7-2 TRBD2 CASSLATGTSGRVGTDTQYF TGTGCCAGCAGCTTAGCGACTGGGACTAGCGGGAGAGTGGGCACAGATACGCAGTATTTT
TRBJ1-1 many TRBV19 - CASSIGGSHEAFF TGTGCCAGTAGTATAGGAGGGTCCCACGAAGCTTTCTTT
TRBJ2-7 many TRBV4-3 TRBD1 CASSPWTGTYEQYF TGCGCCAGCAGCCCTTGGACAGGAACCTACGAGCAGTACTTC
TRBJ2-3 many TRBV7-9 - CASSLEGWGTDTQYF TGTGCCAGCAGCTTAGAGGGATGGGGCACAGATACGCAGTATTTT
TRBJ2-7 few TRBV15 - CATSTVRDLREQYF TGTGCCACCAGCACTGTTAGGGACCTTAGGGAGCAGTACTTC